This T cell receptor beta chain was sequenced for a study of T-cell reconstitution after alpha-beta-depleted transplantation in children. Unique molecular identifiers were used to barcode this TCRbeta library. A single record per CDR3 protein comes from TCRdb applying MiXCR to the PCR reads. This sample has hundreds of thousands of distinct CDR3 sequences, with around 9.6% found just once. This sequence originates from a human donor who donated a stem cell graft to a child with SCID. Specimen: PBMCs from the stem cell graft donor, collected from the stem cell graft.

Here the CDR3 DNA reads TGTGCCATCAGTGGGGCAGCGGGGGGTTCGTACGATACGCAGTATTTT. Amino acids: CAISGAAGGSYDTQYF. This chain connects TRBV10-3 to TRBJ2-3; 9 bases map to TRBD2. From germline, CDR1 is ENHRY and CDR2 SYGVKD. This CDR3 is built from 16 residues. The V gene end was trimmed by 4 bases and the J gene end by 6 bases; junction bases not matched to a gene: 11.